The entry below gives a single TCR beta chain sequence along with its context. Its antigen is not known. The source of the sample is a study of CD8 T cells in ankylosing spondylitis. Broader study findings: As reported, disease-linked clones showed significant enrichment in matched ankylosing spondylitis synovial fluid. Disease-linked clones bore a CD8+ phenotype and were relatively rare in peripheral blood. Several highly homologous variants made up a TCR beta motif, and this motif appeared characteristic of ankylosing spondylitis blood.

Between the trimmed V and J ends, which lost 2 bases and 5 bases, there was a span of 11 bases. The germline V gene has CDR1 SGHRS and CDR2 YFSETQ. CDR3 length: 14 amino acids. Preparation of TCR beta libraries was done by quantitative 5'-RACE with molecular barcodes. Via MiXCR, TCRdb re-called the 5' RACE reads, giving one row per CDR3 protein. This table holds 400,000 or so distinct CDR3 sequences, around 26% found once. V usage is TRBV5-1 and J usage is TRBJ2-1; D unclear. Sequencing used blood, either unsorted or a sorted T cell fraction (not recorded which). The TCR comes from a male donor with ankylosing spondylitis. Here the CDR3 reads CASSLGSQNNEQFF. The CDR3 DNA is TGCGCCAGCAGCTTAGGGTCGCAAAACAATGAGCAGTTCTTC.